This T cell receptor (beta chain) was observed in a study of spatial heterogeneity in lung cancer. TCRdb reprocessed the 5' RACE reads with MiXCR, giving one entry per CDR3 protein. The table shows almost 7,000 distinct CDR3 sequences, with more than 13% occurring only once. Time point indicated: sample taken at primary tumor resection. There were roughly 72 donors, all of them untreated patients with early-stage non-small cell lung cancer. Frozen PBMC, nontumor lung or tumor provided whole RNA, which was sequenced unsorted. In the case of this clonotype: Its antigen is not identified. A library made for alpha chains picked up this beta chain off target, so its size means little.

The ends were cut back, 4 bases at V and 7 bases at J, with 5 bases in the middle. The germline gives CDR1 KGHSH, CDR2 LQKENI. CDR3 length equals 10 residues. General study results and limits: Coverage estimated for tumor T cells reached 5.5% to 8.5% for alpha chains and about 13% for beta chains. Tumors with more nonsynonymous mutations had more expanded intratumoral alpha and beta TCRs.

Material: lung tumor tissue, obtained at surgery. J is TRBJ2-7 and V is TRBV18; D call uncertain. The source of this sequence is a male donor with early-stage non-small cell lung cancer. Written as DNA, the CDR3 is TGTGCCAGCTCACGGGGAGAGCAGTACTTC. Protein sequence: CASSRGEQYF.